One and the same sample provided the 15 T cell receptor beta chains below, sequenced in a study of blood T cell repertoires in COVID-19. This table comes from immunoSEQ multiplex PCR, and its TCRdb copy is limited to in-frame clones, with some not included. The sample lists under 200,000 clones, 88% seen once, with roughly 6% in the top ten. Sequenced material: peripheral blood. The receptors stem from a man aged 35 to 55 with active or convalescent COVID-19.

The chain links TRBV7-2 to TRBJ2-5; 7 bases match TRBD2. Germline loops: CDR1 SGHTA, CDR2 FQGNSA. CDR3 size: 15 residues. V lost 0 bases and J lost 5; bases outside the gene matches: 6. The CDR3, as DNA: TGTGCCAGCAGCTTAGCGCCGGGGGGTAGGGAGACCCAGTACTTC. This encodes CASSLAPGGRETQYF.

The V gene is TRBV29-1, the J gene TRBJ1-4; 8 bases are shared with TRBD1. The CDR3 length is 12 residues. V gave up 6 bases and J gave up 6 bases; unmatched junction bases: 3. Germline V gives CDR1 SQVTM, CDR2 ANQGSEA. In DNA form, the CDR3 reads TGCAGCGTAGGGACAGGTTATGAAAAACTGTTTTTT. Translation gives CSVGTGYEKLFF.

V usage is TRBV7-9 and J usage is TRBJ1-2; 9 bases agree with TRBD1. The CDR3 sequence is 14 residues long. The V gene's germline CDR1 is SEHNR and CDR2 FQNEAQ (reference sequence). Trimming took 3 bases from V and 8 from J; bases not matched to a gene: 7. CDR3 loop: CASSFDAGQGGYTF. The CDR3 nucleotides are TGTGCCAGCAGCTTCGATGCCGGACAGGGGGGCTACACCTTC.

The gene calls are TRBV7-9 and TRBJ2-1; 9 bases are shared with TRBD2. This CDR3 is 18 amino acids long. Germline CDR1 reads SEHNR; CDR2 reads FQNEAQ (reference sequence). V dropped 4 bases and J dropped 2; count of bases not matched to a gene: 12. The CDR3 sequence is CASSSRRQTSGPYNEQFF. CDR3 bases: TGTGCCAGCAGCTCCCGAAGACAAACTAGCGGGCCCTACAATGAGCAGTTCTTC.

The chain combines TRBV27 with TRBJ2-7, with D hard to call. V was pared by 5 bases and J by 7 bases, with 12 bases between. CDR3 length: 12 amino acids. Germline V gene lookup returns CDR1 MNHEY and CDR2 SMNVEV (reference sequence). The CDR3 nucleotides read TGTGCCAGCAGTAAGACAAGGTTTGAGCAGTACTTC. Encoded protein: CASSKTRFEQYF.

The chain combines TRBV27 with TRBJ2-2, with 7 bases lining up with TRBD1. The junction had 3 bases not matched to a gene; V was cut back by 2 bases and J by 0 bases. The CDR3 is made up of 16 amino acids. The germline V gene encodes CDR1 MNHEY and CDR2 SMNVEV (reference sequence). The CDR3 here is CASSLTGVANTGELFF. Written as DNA, the CDR3 is TGTGCCAGCAGTTTAACAGGGGTAGCGAACACCGGGGAGCTGTTTTTT.

The gene calls are TRBV6-4 and TRBJ1-6; 10 bases fit TRBD1. Germline V gene data show CDR1 as MRHNA and CDR2 as SNTAGT. The CDR3 is 14 residues long. The ends lost 8 bases at V and 14 bases at J; junction bases unmatched: 12. CDR3: CASSQRQGAPTLHF. The CDR3, as DNA: TGTGCCAGCTCGCAGAGACAGGGGGCACCCACCCTCCACTTT.

This chain uses TRBV2 with TRBJ1-3; 7 nucleotides align to TRBD1. CDR1 SNHLY and CDR2 FYNNEI come from the germline V gene. This CDR3 comprises 18 residues. Germline trimming cut 7 bases from V and 0 bases from J; bases unmatched to any gene: 15. This CDR3 is CASTIIRRTGNSGNTIYF. Here the CDR3 DNA reads TGTGCCAGCACCATCATCCGTAGGACAGGAAACTCTGGAAACACCATATATTTT.

The V gene is TRBV5-4, the J gene TRBJ2-1; TRBD1 might be the D (6 bases). Trimming removed 3 bases from V and 8 bases from J, with 12 bases in between. Germline assignment: CDR1 SGHNT and CDR2 YYREEE (reference sequence). The CDR3 is 13 amino acids. CDR3 DNA: TGTGCCAGCAGCTCCGGGACAATCGATGAGCAGTTCTTC. It codes for CASSSGTIDEQFF.

This clone has just a few counts. The rearrangement links TRBV7-2 to TRBJ2-7; tentatively, D is TRBD2 (5 bases). V was shortened by 6 bases and J by 4 bases, with 13 bases between the two germline ends. CDR1 is SGHTA and CDR2 is FQGNSA in the germline V gene. This CDR3 has 13 residues. The CDR3 here is CASSRGGLYEQYF. The CDR3 nucleotides are TGTGCCAGCAGTCGCGGCGGGCTTTACGAGCAGTACTTC. The full variable domain, with the rest looked up from reference TRBV7-2 and TRBJ2-7, is GAGVSQSPSNKVTEKGKDVELRCDPISGHTALYWYRQSLGQGLEFLIYFQGNSAPDKSGLPSDRFSAERTGGSVSTLTIQRTQQEDSAVYLCASSRGGLYEQYFGPGTRLTVT.

V and J are TRBV19 and TRBJ1-4; D may be TRBD1 (5 bases). This CDR3 has 14 residues. Germline CDR1 LNHDA, CDR2 SQIVND (reference sequence). V was shortened by 8 bases and J by 4 bases, with 14 bases between the two germline ends. CDR3 region: CASGSSGYNEKLFF. In nucleotides, the CDR3 is TGTGCCAGTGGGTCCTCAGGGTATAATGAAAAACTGTTTTTT.

V and J are TRBV5-1 and TRBJ2-6; 9 bases are a match to TRBD1. Germline values: CDR1 SGHRS, CDR2 YFSETQ. CDR3 size: 16 residues. The V and J ends lost 6 bases and 0 bases, in that order; junction bases with no gene match: 4. The CDR3, as DNA: TGCGCCAGCACCGGGACAGGGAGCTCTGGGGCCAACGTCCTGACTTTC. Its translation is CASTGTGSSGANVLTF.

This chain links TRBV24-1 with TRBJ1-4; 10 nucleotides match TRBD1. Trimming cost V 1 base and J 1 base; bases outside gene matches: 8. Germline values: CDR1 KGHDR, CDR2 SFDVKD. The CDR3 length is 19 residues. CDR3 region: CATSDFFPGDRGTNEKLFF. DNA of the CDR3: TGTGCCACCAGTGATTTCTTTCCGGGGGACAGGGGAACTAATGAAAAACTGTTTTTT.

This clone has just a few counts. The gene calls are TRBV5-1 and TRBJ2-2; 9 nucleotides agree with TRBD1. This CDR3 comprises 17 residues. Looked up from germline, CDR1 is SGHRS and CDR2 is YFSETQ. The trim removed 0 bases at V and 2 bases at J, leaving 5 bases unmatched. The CDR3: CASSLATGGGNTGELFF. CDR3 coding DNA: TGCGCCAGCAGCTTGGCGACAGGGGGTGGAAACACCGGGGAGCTGTTTTTT.

This sequence joins TRBV27 and TRBJ2-5; 16 bases are a match to TRBD2. V shed 2 bases and J 4 bases; nucleotides not matched to a gene: 4. Germline V gives CDR1 MNHEY, CDR2 SMNVEV (reference sequence). The CDR3 is 17 amino acids. The CDR3 reads CASSLLGTSGRGETQYF. DNA for the CDR3: TGTGCCAGCAGTTTACTCGGGACTAGCGGGAGGGGAGAGACCCAGTACTTC.